This entry describes one T cell receptor beta chain. Assay: immunoSEQ multiplex PCR; the TCRdb copy retains only in-frame clones and omits some. Among 80,000 to 100,000 clones, more than 75% were seen once, and the ten largest hold 1.5% to 2%. The data stem from a study of T cells in tuberculosis. On the study more broadly: T cells were selected with CD1B tetramers loaded with glucose monomycolate.

Thawed, overnight-rested PBMC were stained with GMM-loaded CD1B tetramer, viability dye and anti-CD3, then sorted. C32 glucose monomycolate from Rhodococcus equi was loaded onto the CD1B tetramers. Tetramer-sorted PBMC had been CD14 monocyte-depleted before freezing. Points from the study as a whole: T cells binding CD1B-GMM tetramer weakly possibly escaped the sort.

Germline V gene data show CDR1 as GTSNPN and CDR2 as SVGIG (reference sequence). V lost 2 bases and J lost 9, with 14 bases in between. The CDR3 spans 13 residues. Source material: CD1b-GMM tetramer-negative cells sorted from PBMCs. The sequence came from an adult woman with latent tuberculosis. J is TRBJ2-1 and V is TRBV30; maybe TRBD1 (5 bases). Here the CDR3 reads CAWSPVGLGEQFF. The DNA for the CDR3 is TGTGCCTGGAGTCCGGTGGGGCTCGGTGAGCAGTTCTTC.